This is a list of T cell receptor beta chains from one sample in a study of shared clonotypes between healthy human individuals. Sequencing used immunoSEQ multiplex PCR; TCRdb keeps in-frame clones, though not all of them. The top ten hold around 0.25% of the sample, which has over 750,000 clones, around 96% seen once. The specimen sequenced was naive CD8+ T cells sorted from blood. The receptor source for this set is a young man in good health. The CDR3 runs from the conserved cysteine through the conserved F or W. D genes are given only for firm matches. The size entry is marked missing in some rows and otherwise reads once, few, many or a size class.

d_call j_call v_call clone_size cdr3_aa cdr3_nt
TRBD1 TRBJ2-3 TRBV5-1 NA CASSWRGRQGRTDTQYF TGCGCCAGCAGCTGGCGAGGCCGACAGGGGCGAACAGATACGCAGTATTTT
TRBD2 TRBJ2-7 TRBV18 NA CASSRRPGSGNSYEQYF TGTGCCAGCTCACGAAGACCAGGAAGCGGGAATAGTTACGAGCAGTACTTC
NA TRBJ2-7 TRBV4-1 NA CASSQAETWEQYF TGCGCCAGCAGCCAAGCAGAGACCTGGGAGCAGTACTTC
NA TRBJ2-7 TRBV6-1 NA CASSDWGGGSGYEQYF TGTGCCAGCAGTGATTGGGGAGGGGGGAGTGGCTACGAGCAGTACTTC
TRBD2 TRBJ2-1 TRBV5-4 NA CASSLGTSGSANNEQFF TGTGCCAGCAGCTTGGGGACTAGCGGGTCGGCAAACAATGAGCAGTTCTTC
NA TRBJ2-7 TRBV10-2 NA CASRSSYEQYF TGCGCCAGCAGGAGCTCCTACGAGCAGTACTTC
NA TRBJ2-2 TRBV4-1 NA CASSQNTGELFF TGCGCCAGCAGCCAGAACACCGGGGAGCTGTTTTTT
NA TRBJ1-5 TRBV4-1 NA CASSQERDSNQPQHF TGCGCCAGCAGCCAAGAGCGAGACAGCAATCAGCCCCAGCATTTT
NA TRBJ1-5 TRBV6-1 NA CASSERGFQPQHF TGTGCCAGCAGTGAGAGGGGTTTTCAGCCCCAGCATTTT
TRBD2 TRBJ2-1 TRBV18 NA CASSVSGLAAINEQFF TGTGCCAGCTCAGTTTCGGGTCTAGCGGCTATAAATGAGCAGTTCTTC
NA TRBJ2-7 TRBV6-1 NA CASSGHWTASSYEQYF TGTGCCAGCAGTGGACATTGGACAGCGAGCTCCTACGAGCAGTACTTC
NA TRBJ1-2 TRBV6-5 NA CASSYLGAYGYTF TGTGCCAGCAGTTACTTGGGGGCCTATGGCTACACCTTC
NA TRBJ2-1 TRBV9 NA CASNPAGGDNEQFF TGTGCCAGCAACCCCGCCGGTGGGGACAATGAGCAGTTCTTC
NA TRBJ1-5 TRBV7-8 NA CASSLMWTASAAQPQHF TGTGCCAGCAGCTTAATGTGGACGGCATCAGCGGCTCAGCCCCAGCATTTT
NA TRBJ2-7 TRBV28 NA CASSAYAPHEQYF TGTGCCAGCAGTGCATATGCCCCCCACGAGCAGTACTTC
TRBD2 TRBJ2-7 TRBV28 NA CASRSQGLGTRGRNEQYF TGTGCCAGCAGATCACAGGGTTTAGGGACTAGAGGGCGGAACGAGCAGTACTTC
NA TRBJ2-2 TRBV5-1 NA CASSPPGEAGELFF TGCGCCAGCAGCCCCCCAGGGGAGGCCGGGGAGCTGTTTTTT
NA TRBJ2-5 TRBV27 NA CASSRAAGRQETQYF TGTGCCAGCAGCCGGGCCGCGGGGCGACAAGAGACCCAGTACTTC
TRBD1 TRBJ2-7 TRBV4-3 NA CASSLRTGAYEQYF TGCGCCAGCAGCCTCAGGACAGGAGCCTACGAGCAGTACTTC
TRBD1 TRBJ2-1 TRBV7-9 NA CASSLSRTGQNEQFF TGTGCCAGCAGTTTATCACGGACAGGGCAAAATGAGCAGTTCTTC
TRBD1 TRBJ2-2 TRBV5-4 NA CASSLTGGGIGELFF TGTGCCAGCAGCCTGACAGGGGGGGGGATCGGGGAGCTGTTTTTT
NA TRBJ2-1 TRBV10-3 NA CAISGTAVYNEQFF TGTGCCATCAGTGGGACAGCAGTATACAATGAGCAGTTCTTC
NA TRBJ2-7 TRBV27 NA CASSLADPYEQYF TGTGCCAGCAGTTTAGCAGACCCCTACGAGCAGTACTTC
TRBD1 TRBJ1-4 TRBV10-3 NA CAISHPATGGREKLFF TGTGCCATCAGCCACCCCGCGACAGGGGGAAGGGAAAAACTGTTTTTT
TRBD1 TRBJ1-5 TRBV7-9 NA CASSLGVQGNQPQHF TGTGCCAGCAGCTTAGGTGTACAGGGGAATCAGCCCCAGCATTTT
NA TRBJ1-2 TRBV9 NA CASSVASGGSGYTF TGTGCCAGCAGCGTAGCGTCCGGGGGTAGTGGCTACACCTTC
TRBD1 TRBJ2-1 TRBV10-1 once CASSEWTGLMGEQFF TGCGCCAGCAGTGAGTGGACAGGGTTGATGGGTGAGCAGTTCTTC
TRBD2 TRBJ2-7 TRBV27 NA CASSLKGLAGYEQYF TGTGCCAGCAGCCTGAAAGGACTAGCGGGTTACGAGCAGTACTTC
NA TRBJ2-7 TRBV4-3 NA CASSQGAGAFSYEQYF TGCGCCAGCAGCCAAGGGGCGGGGGCGTTCTCCTACGAGCAGTACTTC
TRBD2 TRBJ2-1 TRBV29-1 NA CSVELAGVSEQFF TGCAGCGTTGAACTAGCGGGAGTGAGTGAGCAGTTCTTC
NA TRBJ2-7 TRBV2 NA CASSESSVDSYEQYF TGTGCCAGCAGTGAAAGTAGCGTCGACTCCTACGAGCAGTACTTC
TRBD2 TRBJ2-7 TRBV19 NA CASSMTSGSYEQYF TGTGCCAGTAGTATGACTAGCGGCTCCTACGAGCAGTACTTC
NA TRBJ2-4 TRBV6-5 NA CASESQNIQYF TGTGCCAGCGAGTCCCAAAACATTCAGTACTTC
NA TRBJ2-3 TRBV9 NA CASSLSRGTDTQYF TGTGCCAGCAGCTTGAGCAGGGGAACAGATACGCAGTATTTT
NA TRBJ2-7 TRBV4-2 once CASSQAPGTRLEQYF TGTGCCAGCAGCCAAGCCCCGGGCACAAGACTCGAGCAGTACTTC
TRBD1 TRBJ1-1 TRBV5-1 NA CASSLYGDRGSGAFF TGCGCCAGCAGCTTGTATGGGGACAGGGGGTCAGGAGCTTTCTTT
NA TRBJ2-7 TRBV7-9 NA CASSLAGAEQYF TGTGCCAGCAGCTTAGCAGGGGCCGAGCAGTACTTC
NA TRBJ2-7 TRBV28 NA CASSLPSSYEQYF TGTGCCAGCAGTTTACCCAGCTCCTACGAGCAGTACTTC
TRBD2 TRBJ2-3 TRBV27 NA CATGRGGGNTDTQYF TGTGCCACCGGGAGGGGAGGGGGGAACACAGATACGCAGTATTTT
NA TRBJ2-7 TRBV7-9 NA CASSLVGQESSYEQYF TGTGCCAGCAGCTTAGTCGGGCAGGAAAGCTCCTACGAGCAGTACTTC
TRBD2 TRBJ2-5 TRBV30 NA CAWSVSGRPQETQYF TGTGCCTGGAGTGTAAGCGGGAGACCACAAGAGACCCAGTACTTC
NA TRBJ2-7 TRBV6-1 NA CASSEPGLVESYEQYF TGTGCCAGCAGTGAACCAGGTTTAGTTGAGTCGTACGAGCAGTACTTC
NA TRBJ2-1 TRBV9 NA CASSVAPGEQFF TGTGCCAGCAGCGTAGCCCCTGGTGAGCAGTTCTTC
TRBD1 TRBJ1-1 TRBV2 NA CASRTGTGLMNTEAFF TGTGCCAGCCGAACCGGGACAGGGCTTATGAACACTGAAGCTTTCTTT
NA TRBJ2-7 TRBV7-9 NA CASSSSITGTYEQYF TGTGCCAGCAGCTCCTCCATTACAGGGACCTACGAGCAGTACTTC
NA TRBJ2-7 TRBV7-6 NA CASSNTSFEQYF TGTGCCAGCAGCAACACTAGTTTCGAGCAGTACTTC
NA TRBJ2-1 TRBV12-1 NA CASSGRGQFF TGTGCCAGCAGCGGGAGGGGGCAGTTCTTC
NA TRBJ1-1 TRBV5-5 NA CASSLEQGTAEAFF TGTGCCAGCAGCTTGGAGCAGGGGACGGCAGAAGCTTTCTTT
NA TRBJ1-5 TRBV27 NA CASSLYRGRQPQHF TGTGCCAGCAGTTTATATCGGGGGCGGCAGCCCCAGCATTTT
TRBD2 TRBJ2-7 TRBV27 NA CASSLGTSVYEQYF TGTGCCAGCAGTTTAGGGACTAGCGTTTACGAGCAGTACTTC
TRBD2 TRBJ2-5 TRBV7-6 NA CASTPTSDRETQYF TGTGCCAGCACCCCGACTAGCGATCGAGAGACCCAGTACTTC